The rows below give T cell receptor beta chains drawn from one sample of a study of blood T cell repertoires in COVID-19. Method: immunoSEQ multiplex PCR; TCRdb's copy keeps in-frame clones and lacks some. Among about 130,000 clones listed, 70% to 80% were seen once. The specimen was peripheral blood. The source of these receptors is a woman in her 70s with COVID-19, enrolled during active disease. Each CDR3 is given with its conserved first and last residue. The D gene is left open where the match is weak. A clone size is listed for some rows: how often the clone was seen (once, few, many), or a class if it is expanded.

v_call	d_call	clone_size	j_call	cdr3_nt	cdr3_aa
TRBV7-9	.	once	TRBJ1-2	TGTGCCAGCAGCAGAGGCCTGCCCGGACAGACGGCCTCCCGGGGCTATGGCTACACCTTC	CASSRGLPGQTASRGYGYTF
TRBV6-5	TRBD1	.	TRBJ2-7	TGTGCCAGCAGCCCGACCGGGACAGCAATCTACGAGCAGTACTTC	CASSPTGTAIYEQYF
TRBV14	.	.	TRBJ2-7	TGTGCCAGCAGCCTCCGAGGGACAAACTACGAGCAGTACTTC	CASSLRGTNYEQYF
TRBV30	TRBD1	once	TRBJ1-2	TGTGCCTGGGTCCGCCCGGGACAGGGGGTCTCTAACTATGGCTACACCTTC	CAWVRPGQGVSNYGYTF
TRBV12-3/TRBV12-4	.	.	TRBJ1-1	TGTGCCAGCAGGGAGGTGGGCACTGAAGCTTTCTTT	CASREVGTEAFF
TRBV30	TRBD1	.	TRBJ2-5	TGTGCCTGGAGTCCTGGGACAGGGAAAGAGACCCAGTACTTC	CAWSPGTGKETQYF
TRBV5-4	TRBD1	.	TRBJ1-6	TGTGCCAGCAGCAAACAGGGGGGATATAATTCACCCCTCCACTTT	CASSKQGGYNSPLHF
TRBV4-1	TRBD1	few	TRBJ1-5	TGCCCCAGCAGCCACGCGGGGGGGCCAGGGGGACGGGATCAGCCCCAGCATTTT	CPSSHAGGPGGRDQPQHF
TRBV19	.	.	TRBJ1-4	TGTGCCAGTAGTATCTCGTCAAGAGGTGAAAAACTGTTTTTT	CASSISSRGEKLFF
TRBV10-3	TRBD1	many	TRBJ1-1	TGTGCCATCCAGATGGACAGGAGGAACACTGAAGCTTTCTTT	CAIQMDRRNTEAFF
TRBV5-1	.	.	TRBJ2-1	TGCGCCAGCAGCCTCCCCCAGAACAATGAGCAGTTCTTC	CASSLPQNNEQFF
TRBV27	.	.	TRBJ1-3	TGTGCCACCCGGGGGGGCTCTGGAAACACCATATATTTT	CATRGGSGNTIYF
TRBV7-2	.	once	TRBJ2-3	TGTGCCAGCAGCTTAGAGGCGGCCCAGGGTACAGATACGCAGTATTTT	CASSLEAAQGTDTQYF
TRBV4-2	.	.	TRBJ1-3	TGTGCCAGCAGCCAAGAAAGCGGGGGAGGCTCTGGAAACACCATATATTTT	CASSQESGGGSGNTIYF
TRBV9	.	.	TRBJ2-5	TGTGCCAGCAGCGGCCAGGTGGGAGAGACCCAGTACTTC	CASSGQVGETQYF
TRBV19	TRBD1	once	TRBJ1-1	TGTGCCAGTAGTCCTCAGACAGGGATGGCTGAAGCTTTCTTT	CASSPQTGMAEAFF
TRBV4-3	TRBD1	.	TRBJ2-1	TGCGCCAGCAGCCAAGGGACAGGCTTTAGCACCTACAATGAGCAGTTCTTC	CASSQGTGFSTYNEQFF